Relative to its sample, the clone carrying this TCR beta chain is medium-sized (0.01 to 0.1%). The target antigen is unknown. The CDR3 totals 12 residues. Germline CDR1 reads MNHNS; CDR2 reads SASEGT. Deletions cut 7 bases from V and 8 bases from J, with 11 bases between. Treatment of the sample: approximately nine-day PBMC culture with coronavirus spike peptide pools or control peptides (ViraFEST assay). Via ViraFEST, peptide pools expanded antigen-specific T cells before TCR sequencing. Once obtained from cultured CD4+ T cells, the DNA was sequenced using the Oncomine TCR Beta short-read assay. TCRdb reanalysed the PCR reads using MiXCR and keeps one entry per CDR3 protein. The table has roughly 4,200 distinct CDR3 sequences, about 20% seen once. This sample was included in a study of vaccination and CD4 T cells after COVID-19.

The rearrangement links TRBV6-1 to TRBJ1-4; possibly TRBD1 for D (5 bases). The clonotype originates from a human donor who had recovered from COVID-19. Sequenced sample: CD4+ T cells from blood, cultured in vitro. The CDR3 loop is CASNLGVEKLFF. CDR3 sequence (DNA): TGTGCCAGCAACCTGGGGGTCGAAAAACTGTTTTTT.